The clone carrying this T cell receptor (beta chain) was observed many times. Its antigen is currently unknown. Amplification of TCR beta CDR3 regions used RNA as the template. First-round RT-PCR of the TCR CDR3 relied on the HTBI primer set. TCRdb called the multiplex PCR reads again in MiXCR, with one record for every CDR3 protein. The repertoire has 610,000 or so distinct CDR3 sequences, 46% of them found once; the top ten carry more than 7%. This specimen belongs to a study of T cells in Graves' hyperthyroidism and ophthalmopathy. Study-level findings and limits: Classification by a 13 V-J model distinguished ophthalmopathy from stable hyperthyroidism. Model output signaled ophthalmopathy a median around 6.9 months ahead of onset.

Stable hyperthyroidism: no ophthalmopathy progression over 18 months of follow-up. Participants, patients aged 18 to 65, had newly diagnosed hyperthyroidism with a duration under 2 months. The CDR3 totals 15 residues. V lost 2 bases and J lost 2, with 8 bases in between. CDR1 is SGHDT and CDR2 is YYEEEE in the germline V gene. The sequenced material came from peripheral blood or thyroid tissue (not recorded which). The TCR was taken from a woman aged 18-29 years with Graves' hyperthyroidism. This chain uses TRBV5-6 with TRBJ2-6; D is perhaps TRBD1 (6 bases). For the CDR3, the DNA is TGTGCCAGCAGCTTAACAGGGCCTGGGGCCAACGTCCTGACTTTC. Translating it yields CASSLTGPGANVLTF.